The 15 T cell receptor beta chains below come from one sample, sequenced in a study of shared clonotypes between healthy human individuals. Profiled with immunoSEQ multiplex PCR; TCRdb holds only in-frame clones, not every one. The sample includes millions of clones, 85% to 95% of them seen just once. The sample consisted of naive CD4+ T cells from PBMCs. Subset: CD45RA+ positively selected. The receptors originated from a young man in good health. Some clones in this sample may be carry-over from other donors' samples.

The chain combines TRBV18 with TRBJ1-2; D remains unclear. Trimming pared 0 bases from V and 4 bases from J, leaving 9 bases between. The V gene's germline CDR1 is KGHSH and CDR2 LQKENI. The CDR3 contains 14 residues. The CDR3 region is CASSPPSYSYGYTF. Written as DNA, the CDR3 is TGTGCCAGCTCACCACCCTCCTACTCCTATGGCTACACCTTC.

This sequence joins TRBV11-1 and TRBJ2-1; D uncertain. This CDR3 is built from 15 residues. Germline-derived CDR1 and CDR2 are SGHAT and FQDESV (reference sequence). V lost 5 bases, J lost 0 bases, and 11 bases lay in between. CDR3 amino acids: CASSARTSSYNEQFF. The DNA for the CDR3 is TGTGCCAGCAGCGCCCGGACGAGCTCCTACAATGAGCAGTTCTTC.

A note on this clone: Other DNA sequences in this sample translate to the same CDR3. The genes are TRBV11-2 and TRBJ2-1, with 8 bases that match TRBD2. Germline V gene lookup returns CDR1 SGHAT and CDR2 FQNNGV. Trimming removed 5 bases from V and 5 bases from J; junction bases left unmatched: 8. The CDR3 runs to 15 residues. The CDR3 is CASSLGLAGNNEQFF. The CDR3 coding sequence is TGTGCCAGCAGCCTGGGGCTAGCGGGCAACAATGAGCAGTTCTTC.

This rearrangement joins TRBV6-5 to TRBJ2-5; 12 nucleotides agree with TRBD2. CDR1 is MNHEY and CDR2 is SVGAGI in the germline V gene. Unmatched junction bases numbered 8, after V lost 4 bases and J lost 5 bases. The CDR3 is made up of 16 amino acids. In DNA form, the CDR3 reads TGTGCCAGCAGTTCCCCGACTAGCGGGAGTAGGGAGACCCAGTACTTC. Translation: CASSSPTSGSRETQYF.

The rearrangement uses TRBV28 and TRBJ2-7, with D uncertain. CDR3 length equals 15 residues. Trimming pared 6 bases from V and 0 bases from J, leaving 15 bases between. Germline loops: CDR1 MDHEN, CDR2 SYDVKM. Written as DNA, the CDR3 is TGTGCCAGCAGAGACGGAGCCCGATCCTCCTACGAGCAGTACTTC. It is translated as CASRDGARSSYEQYF.

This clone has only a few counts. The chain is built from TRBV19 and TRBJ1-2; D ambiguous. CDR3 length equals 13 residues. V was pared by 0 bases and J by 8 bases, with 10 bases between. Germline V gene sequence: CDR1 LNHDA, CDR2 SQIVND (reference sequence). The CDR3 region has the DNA TGTGCCAGTAGTATAGACAAGGGTTACGGCTACACCTTC. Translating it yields CASSIDKGYGYTF.

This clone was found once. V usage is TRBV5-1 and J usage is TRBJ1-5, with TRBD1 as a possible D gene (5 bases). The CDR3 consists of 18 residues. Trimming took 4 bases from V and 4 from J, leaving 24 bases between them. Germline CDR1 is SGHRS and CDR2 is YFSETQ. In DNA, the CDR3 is TGCGCCAGCAGCGTCGCACCGGTTGGGCAGGGACTTAATCAGCCCCAGCATTTT. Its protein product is CASSVAPVGQGLNQPQHF. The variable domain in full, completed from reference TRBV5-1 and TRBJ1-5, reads KAGVTQTPRYLIKTRGQQVTLSCSPISGHRSVSWYQQTPGQGLQFLFEYFSETQRNKGNFPGRFSGRQFSNSRSEMNVSTLELGDSALYLCASSVAPVGQGLNQPQHFGDGTRLSIL.

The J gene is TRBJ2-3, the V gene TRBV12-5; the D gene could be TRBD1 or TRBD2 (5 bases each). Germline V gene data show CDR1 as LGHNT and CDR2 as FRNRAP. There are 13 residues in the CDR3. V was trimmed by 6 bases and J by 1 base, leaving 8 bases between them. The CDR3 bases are TGTGCTAGTGGGGGGGACGGCACAGATACGCAGTATTTT. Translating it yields CASGGDGTDTQYF.

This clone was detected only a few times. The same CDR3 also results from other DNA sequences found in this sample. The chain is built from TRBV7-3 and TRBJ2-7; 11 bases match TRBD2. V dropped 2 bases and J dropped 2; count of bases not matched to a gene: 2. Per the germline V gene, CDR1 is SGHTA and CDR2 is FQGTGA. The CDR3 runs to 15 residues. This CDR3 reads CASSLGTSGTYEQYF. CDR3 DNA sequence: TGTGCCAGCAGCTTAGGGACTAGCGGAACCTACGAGCAGTACTTC.

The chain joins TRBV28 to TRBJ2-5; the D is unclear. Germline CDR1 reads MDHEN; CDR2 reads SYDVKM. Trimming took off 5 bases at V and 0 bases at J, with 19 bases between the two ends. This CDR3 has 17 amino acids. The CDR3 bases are TGTGCCAGCAGTCCCCTCTTTCAGCGCTCGTACCAAGAGACCCAGTACTTC. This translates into CASSPLFQRSYQETQYF. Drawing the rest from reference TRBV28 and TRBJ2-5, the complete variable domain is DVKVTQSSRYLVKRTGEKVFLECVQDMDHENMFWYRQDPGLGLRLIYFSYDVKMKEKGDIPEGYSVSREKKERFSLILESASTNQTSMYLCASSPLFQRSYQETQYFGPGTRLLVL.

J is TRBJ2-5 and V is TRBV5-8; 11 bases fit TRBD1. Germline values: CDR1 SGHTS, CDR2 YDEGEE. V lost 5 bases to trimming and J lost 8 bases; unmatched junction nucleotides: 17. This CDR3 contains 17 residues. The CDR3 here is CASSSGTGGSFGFTQYF. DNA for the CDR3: TGTGCCAGCAGTTCCGGGACAGGGGGATCGTTTGGTTTTACCCAGTACTTC.

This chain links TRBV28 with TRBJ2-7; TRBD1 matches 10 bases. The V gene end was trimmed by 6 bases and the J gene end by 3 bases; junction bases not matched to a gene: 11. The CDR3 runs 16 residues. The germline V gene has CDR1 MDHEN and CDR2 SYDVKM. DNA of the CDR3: TGTGCCAGCAGCACCTCCGGGACAGGGGCCTTCTACGAGCAGTACTTC. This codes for CASSTSGTGAFYEQYF.

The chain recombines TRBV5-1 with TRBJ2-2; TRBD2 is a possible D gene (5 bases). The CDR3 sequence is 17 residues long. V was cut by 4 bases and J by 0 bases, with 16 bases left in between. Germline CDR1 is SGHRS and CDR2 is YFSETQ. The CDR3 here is CASSGGSGLSNTGELFF. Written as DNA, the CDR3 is TGCGCCAGCAGCGGAGGATCCGGACTTTCGAACACCGGGGAGCTGTTTTTT.

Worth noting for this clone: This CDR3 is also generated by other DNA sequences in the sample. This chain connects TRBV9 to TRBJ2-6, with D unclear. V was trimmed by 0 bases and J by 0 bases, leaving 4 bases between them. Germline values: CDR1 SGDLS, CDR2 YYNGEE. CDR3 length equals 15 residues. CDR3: CASSVGGSGANVLTF. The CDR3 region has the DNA TGTGCCAGCAGCGTAGGAGGCTCTGGGGCCAACGTCCTGACTTTC. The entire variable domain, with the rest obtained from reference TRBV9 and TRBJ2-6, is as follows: DSGVTQTPKHLITATGQRVTLRCSPRSGDLSVYWYQQSLDQGLQFLIQYYNGEERAKGNILERFSAQQFPDLHSELNLSSLELGDSALYFCASSVGGSGANVLTFGAGSRLTVL.

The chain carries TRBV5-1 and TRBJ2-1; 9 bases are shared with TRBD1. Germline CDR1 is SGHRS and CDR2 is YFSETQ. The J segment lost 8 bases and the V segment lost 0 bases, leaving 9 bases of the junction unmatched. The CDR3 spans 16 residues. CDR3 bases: TGCGCCAGCAGCTTGGAGGGACAGGGCATTTCGGATGAGCAGTTCTTC. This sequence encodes CASSLEGQGISDEQFF.